These 18 T cell receptor beta chains were all obtained from the same sample, sequenced in a study of early T cells in non-severe SARS-CoV-2 infection. TCRdb independently ran MiXCR on the 5' RACE reads; one entry per CDR3 protein. In the table there are about 92,000 distinct CDR3 sequences, approximately 16% of which are singletons. The sequencing sample was made of whole blood. All receptors come from an adult who was a healthcare worker with PCR-confirmed SARS-CoV-2 infection or an uninfected control (not recorded which).

V is TRBV28 and J is TRBJ2-7; possibly TRBD1 for D (5 bases). CDR3 length equals 14 residues. Germline CDR1 reads MDHEN; CDR2 reads SYDVKM. The V end lost 3 bases, the J end lost 0 bases, and 9 bases lay between the germline ends. In DNA, the CDR3 is TGTGCCAGCAGTTTTCACAGGAGCTCCTACGAGCAGTACTTC. Residues: CASSFHRSSYEQYF.

This clonotype was seen a few times. The chain is built from TRBV6-2 or TRBV6-3 and TRBJ1-5, with 7 bases that match TRBD1. CDR1 MNHEY and CDR2 SVGEGT come from the germline V gene. The CDR3 runs to 19 residues. After removal of 4 bases from V and 0 bases from J, the junction contained 15 bases not matched to a gene. The CDR3 is CASSSRQGGALYSNQPQHF. CDR3 DNA: TGTGCCAGCAGTTCGAGACAGGGAGGAGCCCTTTATAGCAATCAGCCCCAGCATTTT.

The chain has TRBV19 and TRBJ2-3; D gene unclear. The germline V gene has CDR1 LNHDA and CDR2 SQIVND (reference sequence). The CDR3 extends over 14 amino acids. V shed 7 bases and J shed 0 bases, with 11 bases lying between them. The CDR3 DNA follows: TGTGCCAGTAAATTGACGGTGAGCACAGATACGCAGTATTTT. The encoded protein is CASKLTVSTDTQYF.

The table lists this clonotype with many counts. The chain couples TRBV4-2 to TRBJ2-7; D perhaps matches TRBD1 (6 bases). The CDR3 spans 12 residues. Germline loops: CDR1 LGHNA, CDR2 YNFKEQ. V gave up 3 bases and J gave up 5 bases, with 8 bases separating them. CDR3 DNA: TGTGCCAGCAGCCAGAACAGGGACGAGCAGTACTTC. Encoded protein: CASSQNRDEQYF.

The chain links TRBV27 to TRBJ1-3, with 8 bases that match TRBD1. CDR1 is MNHEY, CDR2 SMNVEV, per germline (reference sequence). V was clipped by 3 bases and J by 4 bases; unmatched bases: 5. The CDR3 runs 15 residues. DNA for the CDR3: TGTGCCAGCAGTTTGCAGGGGGCGAGAGGAAACACCATATATTTT. Amino acid sequence: CASSLQGARGNTIYF.

The gene calls are TRBV27 and TRBJ2-7; D gene unclear. Deletions cut 1 base from V and 2 bases from J, with 12 bases between. The germline V gene encodes CDR1 MNHEY and CDR2 SMNVEV (reference sequence). The CDR3 extends over 15 amino acids. CDR3 residues: CASSLLGRLTYEQYF. CDR3 in DNA: TGTGCCAGCAGTTTATTGGGCAGGCTTACCTACGAGCAGTACTTC.

The chain uses TRBV11-2 and TRBJ2-5; 7 bases agree with TRBD2. The J segment lost 2 bases and the V segment lost 2 bases, leaving 8 bases of the junction unmatched. CDR3 length: 16 amino acids. Per the germline V gene, CDR1 is SGHAT and CDR2 is FQNNGV. CDR3 bases: TGTGCCAGCAGCTTATTGGGAGGGTTGATTCAAGAGACCCAGTACTTC. Translated, it gives CASSLLGGLIQETQYF.

This chain joins TRBV28 and TRBJ2-1; D remains ambiguous. V lost 3 bases, J lost 3 bases, and 9 bases lay in between. This CDR3 contains 14 residues. Germline V lookup: CDR1 MDHEN, CDR2 SYDVKM. Here the CDR3 DNA reads TGTGCCAGCAGTTTTGCTAGTAGCTACAATGAGCAGTTCTTC. Protein product: CASSFASSYNEQFF.

This clonotype was detected many times. The chain recombines TRBV11-2 with TRBJ2-2; D gene uncertain. Germline loops: CDR1 SGHAT, CDR2 FQNNGV. The CDR3 extends over 17 amino acids. Trimming pared 6 bases from V and 2 bases from J, leaving 19 bases between. CDR3 amino acids: CASRPAAWSGNTGELFF. Here the CDR3 DNA reads TGTGCCAGCAGGCCGGCGGCGTGGTCCGGAAACACCGGGGAGCTGTTTTTT. Full variable domain (rest looked up from reference TRBV11-2 and TRBJ2-2): EAGVAQSPRYKIIEKRQSVAFWCNPISGHATLYWYQQILGQGPKLLIQFQNNGVVDDSQLPKDRFSAERLKGVDSTLKIQPAKLEDSAVYLCASRPAAWSGNTGELFFGEGSRLTVL.

This clonotype has only a few counts. The V and J genes are TRBV12-3 or TRBV12-4 and TRBJ2-2; D remains unclear. Trimming pared 7 bases from V and 2 bases from J, leaving 14 bases between. The CDR3 length is 15 residues. CDR3 amino acids: CASTPPRYNTGELFF. Here the CDR3 DNA reads TGTGCCAGCACCCCACCTCGATATAACACCGGGGAGCTGTTTTTT.

The chain couples TRBV4-3 to TRBJ2-3; 7 nucleotides align to TRBD2. Germline CDR1 LGHNA, CDR2 YSLEER. This CDR3 region has 15 residues. The trim removed 1 base at V and 1 base at J, leaving 2 bases unmatched. The CDR3 coding sequence is TGCGCCAGCAGCCAAGCTAGCGGTGGCACAGATACGCAGTATTTT. It yields the protein CASSQASGGTDTQYF.

The chain couples TRBV7-9 to TRBJ1-4, with D uncertain. The V and J ends lost 3 bases and 7 bases respectively, with 12 bases between them. The CDR3 covers 14 residues. Per germline, CDR1 SEHNR and CDR2 FQNEAQ (reference sequence). This CDR3 is CASSFLPESEKLFF. CDR3 bases: TGTGCCAGCAGCTTCCTCCCGGAGAGTGAAAAACTGTTTTTT.

The J gene is TRBJ2-2, the V gene TRBV29-1, with 7 nucleotides matching TRBD2. V trimming: 4 bases; J trimming: 6 bases; junction bases outside the gene matches: 8. Germline lookup yields CDR1 SQVTM and CDR2 ANQGSEA. This CDR3 is built from 14 residues. In DNA form, the CDR3 reads TGCAGCGTTGGAAAAGCGGGATGGCCCGGGGAGCTGTTTTTT. It yields the protein CSVGKAGWPGELFF.

This clonotype was observed a handful of times. The V and J genes are TRBV28 and TRBJ2-5; D possibly uses TRBD1 or TRBD2 (6 bases each). V was shortened by 6 bases and J by 4 bases, with 21 bases between the two germline ends. From germline, CDR1 is MDHEN and CDR2 SYDVKM. The CDR3 contains 16 residues. The CDR3 protein is CASSLKSWGAVETQYF. As DNA, the CDR3 is TGTGCCAGCAGCCTAAAGAGTTGGGGGGCAGTAGAGACCCAGTACTTC.

The DNA of the CDR3 is TGCAGCTCCACTCGAGGGGGGATTACTTTCTTT. Its translation: CSSTRGGITFF. The chain is built from TRBV29-1 and TRBJ1-1; possibly TRBD1 for D (6 bases). Germline V CDR1 and CDR2: SQVTM, ANQGSEA. The CDR3 consists of 11 residues. Trimming shortened V by 8 bases and J by 12 bases, and 19 bases separated the two germline ends.

CDR3 nucleotides: TGCAGCGTTTCAGTGACAGATACGCAGTATTTT. Its translation is CSVSVTDTQYF. The chain has TRBV29-1 and TRBJ2-3; D not certain. The germline V gene has CDR1 SQVTM and CDR2 ANQGSEA. The CDR3 sequence is 11 residues long. V lost 5 bases, J lost 3 bases, and 6 bases lay in between.

This clonotype has just a few counts. This chain uses TRBV20-1 with TRBJ2-2; no clear D. Trimming cost V 5 bases and J 2 bases, with 9 bases left between them. The CDR3 is 13 amino acids. Per the germline V gene, CDR1 is DFQATT and CDR2 is SNEGSKA (reference sequence). The CDR3: CSAYQTNTGELFF. CDR3 sequence (DNA): TGCAGTGCTTATCAGACTAACACCGGGGAGCTGTTTTTT.

Regarding this clonotype: A much larger clonotype is one base distant, so this may be a read error. This chain connects TRBV5-1 to TRBJ2-3; TRBD2 matches 9 bases. This CDR3 contains 17 residues. The V gene's germline CDR1 is SGHRS and CDR2 YFSETQ. CDR3 nucleotides: TGCGCCAGCCAACCCCTAAATCCTAGCGGGGCCACAGTTACGCAGTATTTT. This encodes CASQPLNPSGATVTQYF.